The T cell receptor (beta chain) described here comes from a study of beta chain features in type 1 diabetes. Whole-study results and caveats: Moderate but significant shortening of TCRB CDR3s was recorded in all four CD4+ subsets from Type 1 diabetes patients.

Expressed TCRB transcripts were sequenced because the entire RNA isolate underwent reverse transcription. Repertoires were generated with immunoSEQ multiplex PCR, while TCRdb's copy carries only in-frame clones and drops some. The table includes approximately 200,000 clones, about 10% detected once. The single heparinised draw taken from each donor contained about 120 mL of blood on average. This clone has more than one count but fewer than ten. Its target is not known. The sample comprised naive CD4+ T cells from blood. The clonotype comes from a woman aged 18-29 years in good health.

This CDR3 is CAISAASGQETQYF. As DNA, the CDR3 is TGTGCCATCAGTGCGGCTAGCGGGCAAGAGACCCAGTACTTC. This chain joins TRBV10-3 and TRBJ2-5, with 8 bases matching TRBD2. Per germline, CDR1 ENHRY and CDR2 SYGVKD. The trim removed 4 bases at V and 2 bases at J, leaving 3 bases unmatched. The CDR3 runs 14 residues.